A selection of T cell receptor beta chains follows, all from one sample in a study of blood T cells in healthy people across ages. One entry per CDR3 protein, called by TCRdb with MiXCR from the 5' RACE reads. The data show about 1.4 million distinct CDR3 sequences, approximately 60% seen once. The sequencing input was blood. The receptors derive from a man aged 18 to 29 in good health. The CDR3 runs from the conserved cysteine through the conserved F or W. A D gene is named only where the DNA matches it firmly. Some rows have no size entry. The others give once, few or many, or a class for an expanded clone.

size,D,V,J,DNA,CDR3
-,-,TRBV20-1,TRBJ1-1,TGCAGTGCTAGCAGGGGTCTCACTGAAGCTTTCTTT,CSASRGLTEAFF
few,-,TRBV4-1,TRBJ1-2,TGCGCCAGCAGCCAAGTCCAGGGCTCCGATGGCTACACCTTC,CASSQVQGSDGYTF
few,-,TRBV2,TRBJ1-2,TGTGCCAGCAGTGTGGACAGTAACTATGGCTACACCTTC,CASSVDSNYGYTF
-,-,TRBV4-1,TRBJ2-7,TGCGCCAGCAGCCCGCACCCGGGTTCCTACGAGCAGTACTTC,CASSPHPGSYEQYF
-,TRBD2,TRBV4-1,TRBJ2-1,TGCGCCAGCAGGACCCTAAGCGGGAGTTTATACAATGAGCAGTTCTTC,CASRTLSGSLYNEQFF
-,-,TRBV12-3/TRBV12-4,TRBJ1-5,TGTGCCAGCAGTTTATATCCTCAGCCCCAGCATTTT,CASSLYPQPQHF
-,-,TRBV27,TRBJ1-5,TGTGTCAGCAGTTTATTCGGGGGCGATCAGCCCCAGCATTTT,CVSSLFGGDQPQHF
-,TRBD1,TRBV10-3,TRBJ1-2,TGTGCCATCAGTGAGGGACAGGGGGATGATGGCTACACCTTC,CAISEGQGDDGYTF
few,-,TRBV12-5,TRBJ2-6,TGTGCTAGTGGTTTGGAAACAGGCGGGTCTGGGGCCAACGTCCTGACTTTC,CASGLETGGSGANVLTF
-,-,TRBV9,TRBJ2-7,TGTGCCAGCAGCGTGGACCCAGTACAGACCTACGAGCAGTACTTC,CASSVDPVQTYEQYF
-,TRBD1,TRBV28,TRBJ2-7,TGTGCCAGCAGTTTTGGGACAGCATACTACGAGCAGTACTTC,CASSFGTAYYEQYF
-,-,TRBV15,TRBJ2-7,TGTGCCACCAGCAGAGATTTGGGAGAGGACTACGAGCAGTACTTC,CATSRDLGEDYEQYF
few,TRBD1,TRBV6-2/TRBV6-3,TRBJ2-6,TGTGCCAGCAGTTACGACAGGGGGCAGGGGGCCAACGTCCTGACTTTC,CASSYDRGQGANVLTF
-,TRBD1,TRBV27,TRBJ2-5,TGTGCCAGCAGTTTATGGCAGGGGGCAGAGACCCAGTACTTC,CASSLWQGAETQYF
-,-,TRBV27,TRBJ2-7,TGTGCCAGCAGTTCCCTAGAACTTCTCTCCTACGAGCAGTACTTC,CASSSLELLSYEQYF
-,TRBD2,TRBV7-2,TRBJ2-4,TGTGCCAGCAGCTTAAGCGGCAGACTAGCGGGTGGGAAGGCTCAGTACTTC,CASSLSGRLAGGKAQYF
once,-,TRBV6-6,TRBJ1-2,TGTGCCAGCAGTCGACCGACGGACCTTACAATTGGCTACACCTTC,CASSRPTDLTIGYTF
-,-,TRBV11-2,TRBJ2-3,TGTGCCAGCAGCCACGGGACTGCAGGAGATACGCAGTATTTT,CASSHGTAGDTQYF
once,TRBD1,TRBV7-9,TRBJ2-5,TGTGCCAGCAACACAGGGGTTCGAGAGACCCAGTACTTC,CASNTGVRETQYF
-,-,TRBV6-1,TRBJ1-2,TGTGCCAGCAGTGGAGGGGAGCCCCTCTATGGCTACACCTTC,CASSGGEPLYGYTF
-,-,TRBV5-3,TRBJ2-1,TGTGCCTGCGGCCAGGTTTATGAGCAGTTCTTC,CACGQVYEQFF
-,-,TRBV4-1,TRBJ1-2,TGCGCCAGCAGCCAACGGGTCCGGTTCAGGGAGAACTATGGCTACACCTTC,CASSQRVRFRENYGYTF
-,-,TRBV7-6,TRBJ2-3,TGTGCCAGCAGCTTATTGCAGGTTGGCACAGATACGCAGTATTTT,CASSLLQVGTDTQYF
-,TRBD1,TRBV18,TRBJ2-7,TGTGCCAGCTCACCGGACAGGTATTCCCACGAGCAGTACTTC,CASSPDRYSHEQYF
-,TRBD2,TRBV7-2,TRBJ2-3,TGTGCCAGCAGCTTCCTTCTAGCGGGAGTACCAGATACGCAGTATTTT,CASSFLLAGVPDTQYF
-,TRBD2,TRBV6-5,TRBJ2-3,TGTGCCAGCAGTTCACTAGCGGGGCTCACATATACGCAGTATTTT,CASSSLAGLTYTQYF
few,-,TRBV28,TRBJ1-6,TGTGCCAGCAGTCCGCCTGGGACGGATTCACCCCTCCACTTT,CASSPPGTDSPLHF
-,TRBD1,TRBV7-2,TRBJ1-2,TGTGCCAGCAGCTTAGATGGGCAGGGGGCTGGTGGCTACACCTTC,CASSLDGQGAGGYTF
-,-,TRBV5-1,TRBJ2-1,TGCGCCAGCAGCTTGGCCTCAACTAGCTCCTACAATGAGCAGTTCTTC,CASSLASTSSYNEQFF
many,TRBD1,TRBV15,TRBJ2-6,TGTGCCACCAGCGACCCGGGACAGGGAATAACTGGGGCCAACGTCCTGACTTTC,CATSDPGQGITGANVLTF
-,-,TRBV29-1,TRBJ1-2,TGCAGCGTTGTACAGCTACCTTACTATGGCTACACCTTC,CSVVQLPYYGYTF
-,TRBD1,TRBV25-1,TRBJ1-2,TGTGCCAGCAGGGGACCCTTAGCGGGGACAGGGGAACGCTACACCTTC,CASRGPLAGTGERYTF
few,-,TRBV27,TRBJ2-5,TGTGCCAGCAGTTTGTCGGGTCCGGCCCCGACCCAGTACTTC,CASSLSGPAPTQYF
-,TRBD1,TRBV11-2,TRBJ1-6,TGTGCCAGCAGCCCTCTGGGACAGGGCTATAATTCACCCCTCCACTTT,CASSPLGQGYNSPLHF
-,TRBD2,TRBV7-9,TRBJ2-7,TGTGCCAGCAGCCGGAAGCTTAGCGGGGCGGGCGAGCAGTACTTC,CASSRKLSGAGEQYF
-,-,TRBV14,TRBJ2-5,TGTGCCAGCAGCCACACGGGAGAAGGAGAGACCCAGTACTTC,CASSHTGEGETQYF
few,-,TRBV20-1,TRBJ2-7,TGCAGTGCTAGAGATAGAGGGGGGAAGTACGAGCAGTACTTC,CSARDRGGKYEQYF
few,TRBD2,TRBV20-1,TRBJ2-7,TGCAGTGCTCTAGCCCCCCCGGGACTAGCGGGGGTGAACTACGAGCAGTACTTC,CSALAPPGLAGVNYEQYF
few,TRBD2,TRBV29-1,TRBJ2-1,TGCAGCGTTGGGACTAGCGGGAGGGCATCCTACAATGAGCAGTTCTTC,CSVGTSGRASYNEQFF
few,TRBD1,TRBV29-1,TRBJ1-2,TGCAGCGCGACAGGGGAGCTAAACTATGGCTACACCTTC,CSATGELNYGYTF
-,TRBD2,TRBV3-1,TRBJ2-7,TGTGCCAGCAGCCAAGATACGACTAGCTGGGGCGAGCAGTACTTC,CASSQDTTSWGEQYF
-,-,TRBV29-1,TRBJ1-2,TGCAGCGTTGAAACGGGGAATTCCTATGGCTACACCTTC,CSVETGNSYGYTF
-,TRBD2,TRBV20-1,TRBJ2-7,TGCAGTGCAATGACTACGGGGGGGGCGAGTCCCTACGAGCAGTACTTC,CSAMTTGGASPYEQYF
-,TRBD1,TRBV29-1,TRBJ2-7,TGCAGCGTTACGGGACAGGGCCCCTACGAGCAGTACTTC,CSVTGQGPYEQYF
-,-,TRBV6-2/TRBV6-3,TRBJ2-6,TGTGCCAGCATCTCGGGTGAGGTTGACTCTGGGGCCAACGTCCTGACTTTC,CASISGEVDSGANVLTF
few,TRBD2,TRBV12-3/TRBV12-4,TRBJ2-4,TGTGCCAGCGCGTACGGGACTAGCGGGCGGGAGCAGTACTTC,CASAYGTSGREQYF
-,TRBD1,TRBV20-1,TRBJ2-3,TGCAGTGCTAGACCGATAGGGACAGGGGAGGAAGATACGCAGTATTTT,CSARPIGTGEEDTQYF
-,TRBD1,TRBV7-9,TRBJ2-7,TGTGCCAGCAGCTTGGGGGACAGTGTCGACGAGCAGTACTTC,CASSLGDSVDEQYF
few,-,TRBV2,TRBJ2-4,TGTGCCAGCAGGGCCGTGGCGGGCAGAAACATTCAGTACTTC,CASRAVAGRNIQYF
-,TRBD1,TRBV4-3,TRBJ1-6,TGCGCCAGCAGCCAAGATGGGGGACAGGGCAATTCACCCCTCCACTTT,CASSQDGGQGNSPLHF